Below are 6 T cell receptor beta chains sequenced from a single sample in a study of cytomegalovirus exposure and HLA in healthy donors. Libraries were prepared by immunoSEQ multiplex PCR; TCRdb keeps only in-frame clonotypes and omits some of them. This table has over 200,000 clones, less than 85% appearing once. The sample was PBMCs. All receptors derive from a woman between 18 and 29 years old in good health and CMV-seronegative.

CDR3 region: CASSIRGGRGDNEQFF. The DNA of the CDR3 is TGTGCCAGTAGTATTCGGGGCGGGAGGGGCGACAATGAGCAGTTCTTC. The chain combines TRBV19 with TRBJ2-1; 9 nucleotides agree with TRBD2. With V trimmed by 3 bases and J by 5 bases, 8 bases remained unmatched. Per germline, CDR1 LNHDA and CDR2 SQIVND (reference sequence). This CDR3 has 16 residues.

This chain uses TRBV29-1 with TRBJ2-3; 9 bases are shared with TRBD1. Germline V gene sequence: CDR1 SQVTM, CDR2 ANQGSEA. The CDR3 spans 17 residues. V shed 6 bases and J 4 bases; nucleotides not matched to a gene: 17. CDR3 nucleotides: TGCAGCGTCAGCCCAGGATTCGGGACAGGGTCGCCAGATACGCAGTATTTT. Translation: CSVSPGFGTGSPDTQYF.

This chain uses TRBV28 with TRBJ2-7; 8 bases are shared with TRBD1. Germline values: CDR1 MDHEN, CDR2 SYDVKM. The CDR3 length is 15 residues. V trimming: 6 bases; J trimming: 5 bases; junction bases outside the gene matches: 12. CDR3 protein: CASSPQGQGIHEQYF. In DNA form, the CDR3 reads TGTGCCAGCAGCCCCCAAGGACAGGGAATACACGAGCAGTACTTC.

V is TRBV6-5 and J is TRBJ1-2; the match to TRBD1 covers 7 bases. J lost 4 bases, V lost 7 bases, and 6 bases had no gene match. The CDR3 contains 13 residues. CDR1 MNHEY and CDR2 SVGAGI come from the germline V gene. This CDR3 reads CASTRDSLYGYTF. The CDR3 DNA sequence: TGTGCCAGCACCCGGGACAGTCTCTATGGCTACACCTTC.

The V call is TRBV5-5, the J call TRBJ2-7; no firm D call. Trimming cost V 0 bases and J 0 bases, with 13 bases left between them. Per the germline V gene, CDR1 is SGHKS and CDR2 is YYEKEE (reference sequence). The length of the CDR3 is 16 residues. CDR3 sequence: CASSLVGSSPSYEQYF. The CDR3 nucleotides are TGTGCCAGCAGCTTGGTCGGCAGTTCCCCCTCCTACGAGCAGTACTTC.

The CDR3 protein is CASSYSDGNRIYGYTF. CDR3 coding DNA: TGTGCCAGCAGTTACTCGGATGGGAACAGGATCTATGGCTACACCTTC. The chain joins TRBV6-5 to TRBJ1-2; tentative D call: TRBD1 (5 bases). The germline V gene encodes CDR1 MNHEY and CDR2 SVGAGI. The CDR3 covers 16 residues. Trimming removed 0 bases at V and 4 bases at J, with 15 bases between.